This T cell receptor (beta chain) emerged from a study of early T cells in non-severe SARS-CoV-2 infection. Trimming removed 0 bases from V and 8 bases from J, with 10 bases in between. Per germline, CDR1 LGHDT and CDR2 YNNKEL (reference sequence). This CDR3 is built from 13 residues. A single record per CDR3 protein comes from TCRdb applying MiXCR to the 5' RACE reads. The table shows approximately 68,000 distinct CDR3 sequences, with 9.5% to 13% occurring only once. This clonotype was detected many times. This sequence was found in an adult who was a healthcare worker with PCR-confirmed SARS-CoV-2 infection or an uninfected control (not recorded which). The chain uses TRBV3-1 and TRBJ1-1; the D is unclear. This material consisted of whole blood, taken at baseline. CDR3 protein: CASSQDRSTEAFF. The CDR3 nucleotides read TGTGCCAGCAGCCAAGATAGATCCACCGAAGCTTTCTTT.